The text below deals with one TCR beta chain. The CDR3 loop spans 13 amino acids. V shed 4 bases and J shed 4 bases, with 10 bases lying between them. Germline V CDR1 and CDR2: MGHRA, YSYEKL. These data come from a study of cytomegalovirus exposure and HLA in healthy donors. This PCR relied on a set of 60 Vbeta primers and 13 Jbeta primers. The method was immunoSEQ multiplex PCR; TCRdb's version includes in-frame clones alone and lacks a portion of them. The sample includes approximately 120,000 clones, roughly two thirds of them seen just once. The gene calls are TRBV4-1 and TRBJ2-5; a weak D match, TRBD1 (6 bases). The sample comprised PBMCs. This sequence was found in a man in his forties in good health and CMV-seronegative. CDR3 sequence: CASSLTGPETQYF. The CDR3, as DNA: TGCGCCAGCAGCCTAACAGGGCCAGAGACCCAGTACTTC.